This TCR beta chain was captured in a study of blood T cell repertoires in COVID-19. For the study at large: PBMCs, B-cell-depleted T cells, or T cells were the source of the cDNA or gDNA that made up the material.

Original analysis: From reference gene primer amplification, estimates of nucleated cell counts were derived. Clones were sequenced by immunoSEQ multiplex PCR, and TCRdb holds only the in-frame ones, with some missing. That table supplies the V and J calls and clone size; D and trimming were determined from the DNA. The sample has approximately 100,000 clones, about 79% seen once; the top ten hold approximately 25%. The source material was peripheral blood. The origin of this receptor is a man between 60 and 75 years old with acute or convalescent COVID-19.

This CDR3 is CASSQAGKEQYF. The CDR3 region has the DNA TGTGCCAGCAGCCAAGCCGGGAAGGAGCAGTACTTC. The chain carries TRBV3-1 (or the pseudogene TRBV3-2) and TRBJ2-7, with a possible D match to TRBD2 (5 bases). Germline V gene sequence: CDR1 LGHDT, CDR2 YNNKEL (reference sequence). The CDR3 extends over 12 amino acids. The germline V and J ends were trimmed by 1 base and 7 bases, with 8 bases remaining between them.